This T cell receptor beta chain originates from a study of CD8 T cells in ankylosing spondylitis. With 0 bases removed from V and 0 bases from J, the gap between germline ends came to 12 bases. Germline V gene sequence: CDR1 DFQATT, CDR2 SNEGSKA (reference sequence). The CDR3 consists of 15 residues. With respect to this clonotype: Its matching antigen is unknown.

TCRdb reanalysed the 5' RACE reads using MiXCR and keeps one entry per CDR3 protein. The repertoire holds under 300,000 distinct CDR3 sequences, with about 18% as singletons. Study-level results: Blood of patients with ankylosing spondylitis appeared to be characterized by a TCR beta motif of eight highly homologous variants.

Sequencing was performed on blood, either unsorted or a sorted T cell fraction (not recorded which). J is TRBJ2-7 and V is TRBV20-1, with D maybe TRBD2 (5 bases). This TCR was sampled from a male donor with ankylosing spondylitis or in good health (not recorded which). This chain's CDR3 is CSARELGILSYEQYF. The DNA for the CDR3 is TGCAGTGCTAGAGAACTAGGAATACTCTCCTACGAGCAGTACTTC.